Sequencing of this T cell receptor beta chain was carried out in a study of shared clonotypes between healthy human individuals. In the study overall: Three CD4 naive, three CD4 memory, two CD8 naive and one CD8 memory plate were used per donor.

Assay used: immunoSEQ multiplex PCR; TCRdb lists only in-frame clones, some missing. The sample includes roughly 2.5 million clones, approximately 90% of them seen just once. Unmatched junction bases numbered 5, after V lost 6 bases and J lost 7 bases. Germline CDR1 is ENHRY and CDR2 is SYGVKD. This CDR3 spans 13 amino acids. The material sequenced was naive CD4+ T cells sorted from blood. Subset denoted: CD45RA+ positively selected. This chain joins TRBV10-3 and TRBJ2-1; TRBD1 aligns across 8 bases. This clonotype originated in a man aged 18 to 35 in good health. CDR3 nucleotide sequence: TGTGCCATCAGACTGGGACAGGAGAATGAGCAGTTCTTC. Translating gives CAIRLGQENEQFF.